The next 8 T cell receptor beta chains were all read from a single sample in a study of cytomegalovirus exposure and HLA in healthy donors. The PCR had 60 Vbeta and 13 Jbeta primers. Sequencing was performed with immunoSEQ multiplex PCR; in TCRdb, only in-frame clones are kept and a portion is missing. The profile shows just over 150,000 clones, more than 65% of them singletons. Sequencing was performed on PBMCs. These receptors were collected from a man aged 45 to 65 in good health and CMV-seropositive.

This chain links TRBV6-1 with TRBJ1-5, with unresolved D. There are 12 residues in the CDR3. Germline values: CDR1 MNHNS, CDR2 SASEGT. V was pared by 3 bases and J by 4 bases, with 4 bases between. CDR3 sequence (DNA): TGTGCCAGCAGTGAGAGAAATCAGCCCCAGCATTTT. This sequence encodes CASSERNQPQHF.

CDR3 sequence reads: CASSQGLRTGSYEQYF. CDR3 sequence (DNA): TGCGCCAGCAGCCAAGGATTACGGACAGGGTCCTACGAGCAGTACTTC. The gene calls are TRBV4-1 and TRBJ2-7; 8 bases are a match to TRBD1. V trimming: 1 base; J trimming: 1 base; junction bases outside the gene matches: 6. The germline V gene has CDR1 MGHRA and CDR2 YSYEKL. This CDR3 has 16 amino acids.

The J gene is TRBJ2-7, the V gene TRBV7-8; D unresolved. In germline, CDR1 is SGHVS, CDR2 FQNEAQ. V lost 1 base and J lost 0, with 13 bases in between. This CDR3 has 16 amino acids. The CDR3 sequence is CASSLGPKVISYEQYF. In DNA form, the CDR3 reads TGTGCCAGCAGCTTAGGTCCTAAAGTCATCTCCTACGAGCAGTACTTC.

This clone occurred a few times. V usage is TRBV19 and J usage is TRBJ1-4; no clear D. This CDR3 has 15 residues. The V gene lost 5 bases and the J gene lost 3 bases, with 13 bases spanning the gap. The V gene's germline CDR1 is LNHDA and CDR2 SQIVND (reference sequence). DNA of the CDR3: TGTGCCAGTAGTTCATCGGGGTTGGCTAATGAAAAACTGTTTTTT. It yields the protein CASSSSGLANEKLFF.

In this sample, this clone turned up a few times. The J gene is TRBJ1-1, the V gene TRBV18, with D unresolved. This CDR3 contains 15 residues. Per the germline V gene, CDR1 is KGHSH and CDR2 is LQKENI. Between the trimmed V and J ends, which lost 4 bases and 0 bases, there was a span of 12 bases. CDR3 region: CASSRQRQVNTEAFF. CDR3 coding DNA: TGTGCCAGCTCACGTCAGAGGCAAGTGAACACTGAAGCTTTCTTT.

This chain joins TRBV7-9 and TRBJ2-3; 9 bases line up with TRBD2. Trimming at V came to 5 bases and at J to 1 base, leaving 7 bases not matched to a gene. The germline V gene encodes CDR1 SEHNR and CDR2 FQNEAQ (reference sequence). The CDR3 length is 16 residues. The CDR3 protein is CASSSPSGVGTDTQYF. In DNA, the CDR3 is TGTGCCAGCAGCAGTCCTAGCGGGGTCGGCACAGATACGCAGTATTTT.

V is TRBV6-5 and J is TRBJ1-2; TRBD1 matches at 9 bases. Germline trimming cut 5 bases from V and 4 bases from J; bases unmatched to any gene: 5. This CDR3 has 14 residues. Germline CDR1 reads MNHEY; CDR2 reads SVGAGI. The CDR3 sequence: CASSRDRAGYGYTF. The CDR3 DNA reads TGTGCCAGCAGTCGGGACAGGGCCGGCTATGGCTACACCTTC.

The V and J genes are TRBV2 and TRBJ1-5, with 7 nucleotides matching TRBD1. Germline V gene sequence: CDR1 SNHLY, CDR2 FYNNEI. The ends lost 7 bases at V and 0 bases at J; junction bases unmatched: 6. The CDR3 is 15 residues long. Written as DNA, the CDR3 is TGTGCCAGCAAAACAGGGGAATATAGCAATCAGCCCCAGCATTTT. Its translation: CASKTGEYSNQPQHF.